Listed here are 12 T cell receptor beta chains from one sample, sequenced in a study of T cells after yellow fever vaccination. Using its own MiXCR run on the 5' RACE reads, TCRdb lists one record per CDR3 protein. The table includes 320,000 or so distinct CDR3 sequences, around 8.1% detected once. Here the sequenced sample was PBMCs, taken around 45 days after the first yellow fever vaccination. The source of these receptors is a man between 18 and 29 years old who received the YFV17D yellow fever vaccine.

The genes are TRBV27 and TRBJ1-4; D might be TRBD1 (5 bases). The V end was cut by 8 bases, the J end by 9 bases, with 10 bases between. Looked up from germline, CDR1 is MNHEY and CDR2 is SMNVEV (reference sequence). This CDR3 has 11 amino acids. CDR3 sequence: CASAWGKKLFF. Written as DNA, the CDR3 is TGTGCCAGCGCCTGGGGGAAAAAACTGTTTTTT.

CDR3 nucleotides: TGTGCCAGCAGCTTAGGGACCCCACTAGCGGGGGGCTACGAGCAGTACGTC. It translates to CASSLGTPLAGGYEQYV. The chain recombines TRBV11-2 with TRBJ2-7, with TRBD2 matching 12 bases. This CDR3 contains 17 residues. Germline V lookup: CDR1 SGHAT, CDR2 FQNNGV. After removal of 1 base from V and 3 bases from J, the junction contained 7 bases not matched to a gene.

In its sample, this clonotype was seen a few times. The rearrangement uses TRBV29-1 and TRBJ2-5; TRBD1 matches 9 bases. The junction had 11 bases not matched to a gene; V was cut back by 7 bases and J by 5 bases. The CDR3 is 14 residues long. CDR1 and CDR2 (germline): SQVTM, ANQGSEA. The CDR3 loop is CSGKLTGGDETQYF. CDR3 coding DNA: TGCAGCGGCAAATTAACAGGGGGCGACGAGACCCAGTACTTC.

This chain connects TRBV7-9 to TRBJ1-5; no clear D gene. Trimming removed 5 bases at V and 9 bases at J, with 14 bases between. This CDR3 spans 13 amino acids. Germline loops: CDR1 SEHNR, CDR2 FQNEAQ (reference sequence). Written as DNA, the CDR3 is TGTGCCAGCAGCCGCAACCGAGAAGGGCCCCAGCATTTT. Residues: CASSRNREGPQHF.

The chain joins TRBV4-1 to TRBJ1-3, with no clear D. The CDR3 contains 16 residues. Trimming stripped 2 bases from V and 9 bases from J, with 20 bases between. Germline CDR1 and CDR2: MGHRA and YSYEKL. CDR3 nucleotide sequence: TGCGCCAGCAGCCAACAGAATATCGTGGGTAGAGGCACCATATATTTT. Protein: CASSQQNIVGRGTIYF.

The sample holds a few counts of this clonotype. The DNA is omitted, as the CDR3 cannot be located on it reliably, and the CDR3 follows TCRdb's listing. The chain's CDR3 is CASSSSAREQFF. V gene TRBV6-2 or TRBV6-3 combines with J gene TRBJ2-1. Germline assignment: CDR1 MNHEY and CDR2 SVGEGT. The CDR3 length is 12 residues, termini included.

CDR3 in amino acids: CASSSLAGALYNEQFF. The CDR3 DNA follows: TGTGCCAGCAGCTCGCTAGCGGGGGCACTCTACAATGAGCAGTTCTTC. The chain has TRBV7-8 and TRBJ2-1; 10 positions match TRBD2. The CDR3 sequence is 16 residues long. The trim removed 4 bases at V and 3 bases at J, leaving 6 bases unmatched. CDR1 and CDR2 (germline): SGHVS, FQNEAQ.

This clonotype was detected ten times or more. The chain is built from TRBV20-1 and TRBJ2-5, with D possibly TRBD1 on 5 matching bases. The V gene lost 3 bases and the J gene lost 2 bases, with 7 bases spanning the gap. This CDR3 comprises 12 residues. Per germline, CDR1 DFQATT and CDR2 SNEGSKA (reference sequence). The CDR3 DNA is TGCAGTGCTAGGCCAGGGCAAGAGACCCAGTACTTC. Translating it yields CSARPGQETQYF.

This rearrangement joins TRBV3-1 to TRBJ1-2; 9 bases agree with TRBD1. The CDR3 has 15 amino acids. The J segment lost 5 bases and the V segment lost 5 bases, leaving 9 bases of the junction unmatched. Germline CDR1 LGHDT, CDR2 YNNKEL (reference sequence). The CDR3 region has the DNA TGTGCCAGCAGCTTTACGGGACAGGGTGGGTATGGCTACACCTTC. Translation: CASSFTGQGGYGYTF.

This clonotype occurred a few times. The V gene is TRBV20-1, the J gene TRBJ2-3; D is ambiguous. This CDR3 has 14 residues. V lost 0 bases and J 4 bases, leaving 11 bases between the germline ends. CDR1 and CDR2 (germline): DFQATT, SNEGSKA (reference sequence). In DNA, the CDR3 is TGCAGTGCTAGAGATTCGCTTTTCCCAGATACGCAGTATTTT. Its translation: CSARDSLFPDTQYF.

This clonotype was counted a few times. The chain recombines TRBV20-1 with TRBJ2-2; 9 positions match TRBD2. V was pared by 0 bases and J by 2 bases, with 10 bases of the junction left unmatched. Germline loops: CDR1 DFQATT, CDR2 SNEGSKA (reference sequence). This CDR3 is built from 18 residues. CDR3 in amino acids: CSARDGWAAGGNTGELFF. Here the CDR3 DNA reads TGCAGTGCTAGAGATGGGTGGGCAGCGGGGGGAAACACCGGGGAGCTGTTTTTT.

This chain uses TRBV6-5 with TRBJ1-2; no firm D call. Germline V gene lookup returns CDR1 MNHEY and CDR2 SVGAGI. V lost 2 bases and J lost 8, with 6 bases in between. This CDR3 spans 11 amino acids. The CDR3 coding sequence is TGTGCCAGCAGTTACGGGAACGGCTACACCTTC. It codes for CASSYGNGYTF.